The TCR beta chain described here comes from a study of CD8 T cells in ankylosing spondylitis (dated by TCRdb to between 2016 and 2019). For the study in its entirety: The study profiled T cell receptor beta repertoires in healthy donors and ankylosing spondylitis patients to find disease-linked TCR variants. The full study cohort comprised 20 to 30 ankylosing spondylitis patients and 110 or so healthy donors. Peripheral blood was sampled, and synovial fluid was also collected from ankylosing spondylitis patients.

The sequencer listed for this sample is Illumina HiSeq 2500. Quantitative 5'-RACE with molecular barcodes was the method used to prepare the TCR beta libraries. The published analysis was carried out like this. To identify disease-linked TCR variants, a new computational method was used, one built on a probabilistic model of VDJ rearrangement. TCRdb applied fastp at Q25 and MiXCR to the public reads, then kept only in-frame beta chains. All rows with the same CDR3 protein become a single entry with the most common DNA and genes. What appears here as the V and J calls and clone size reflects TCRdb's work, not the paper's. Across this sample there are around 770,000 distinct CDR3 sequences, with approximately 12% seen only once. The top ten clonotypes cover approximately 0.51% of the sample. To note about this clonotype: Its antigen is not yet known. Base qualities are not recorded, but no much larger clone differs from it by a single base.

Cut back by 6 bases and 1 base, the V and J ends lie 6 bases apart. The CDR3 contains 13 residues, cysteine and phenylalanine counted. Of all the DNA, just the CDR3 is kept, 39 bases in frame from base 1. The CDR1 and CDR2 encoded by the germline V gene (reference sequence) are SEHNR and FQNEAQ. Broader findings and caveats from the paper: Some TCR beta motif variants had previously been reported in synovial fluid and blood of reactive arthritis patients, which suggested common disease-initiation mechanisms. According to the report, matched synovial fluid samples from ankylosing spondylitis patients were significantly enriched for the disease-linked clones. In peripheral blood, the disease-linked clones were found at relatively low frequencies and had a CD8+ phenotype. A TCR beta motif of fewer than 10 highly homologous amino acid variants appeared characteristic of blood from ankylosing spondylitis patients.

Rearrangement joined TRBV7-9 to TRBJ2-2, with the D gene too uncertain to name. Sequencing was carried out using blood, either unsorted or a sorted T cell fraction (not recorded which). The receptor comes from a male donor with ankylosing spondylitis. The nucleotide sequence reads TGTGCCAGCAGGGCAAAGAACACCGGGGAGCTGTTTTTT. The resulting protein is CASRAKNTGELFF.